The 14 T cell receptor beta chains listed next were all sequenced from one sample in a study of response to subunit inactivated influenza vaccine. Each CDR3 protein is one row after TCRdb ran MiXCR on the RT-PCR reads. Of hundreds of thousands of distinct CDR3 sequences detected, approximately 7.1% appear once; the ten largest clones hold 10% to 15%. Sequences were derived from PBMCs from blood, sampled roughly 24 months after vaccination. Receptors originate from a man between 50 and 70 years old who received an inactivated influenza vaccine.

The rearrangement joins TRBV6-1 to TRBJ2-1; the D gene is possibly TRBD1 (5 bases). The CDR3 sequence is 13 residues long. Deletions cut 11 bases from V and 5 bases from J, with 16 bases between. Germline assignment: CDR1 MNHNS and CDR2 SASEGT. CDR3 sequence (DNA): TGTGCCCTATCAAACGACAGAAACAATGAGCAGTTCTTC. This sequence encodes CALSNDRNNEQFF.

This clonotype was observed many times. CDR3 protein: CASSLENQPQHF. The CDR3 DNA sequence: TGTGCCAGCAGCTTGGAGAATCAGCCCCAGCATTTT. The J gene is TRBJ1-5, the V gene TRBV5-4; D uncertain. V was pared by 0 bases and J by 4 bases, with 2 bases between. Germline V gene lookup returns CDR1 SGHNT and CDR2 YYREEE (reference sequence). The CDR3 contains 12 residues.

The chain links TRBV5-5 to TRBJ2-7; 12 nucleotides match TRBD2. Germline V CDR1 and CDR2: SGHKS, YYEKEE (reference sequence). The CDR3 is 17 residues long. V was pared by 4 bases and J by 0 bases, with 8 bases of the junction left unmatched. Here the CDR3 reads CASSKNMGLAGSYEQYF. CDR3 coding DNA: TGTGCCAGCAGCAAGAACATGGGACTAGCGGGCTCCTACGAGCAGTACTTC.

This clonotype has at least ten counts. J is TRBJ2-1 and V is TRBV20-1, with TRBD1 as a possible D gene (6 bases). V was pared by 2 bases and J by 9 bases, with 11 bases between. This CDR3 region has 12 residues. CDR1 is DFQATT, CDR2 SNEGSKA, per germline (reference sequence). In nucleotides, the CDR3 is TGCAGTGCTAGACCTACAGGGACTGAGCAGTTCTTC. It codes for CSARPTGTEQFF.

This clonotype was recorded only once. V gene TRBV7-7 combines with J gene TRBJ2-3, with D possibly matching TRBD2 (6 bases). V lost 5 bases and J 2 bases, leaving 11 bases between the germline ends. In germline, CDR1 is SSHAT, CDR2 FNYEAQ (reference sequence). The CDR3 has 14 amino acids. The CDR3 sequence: CASSTGLNTDTQYF. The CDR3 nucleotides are TGTGCCAGCAGCACCGGACTAAACACAGATACGCAGTATTTT.

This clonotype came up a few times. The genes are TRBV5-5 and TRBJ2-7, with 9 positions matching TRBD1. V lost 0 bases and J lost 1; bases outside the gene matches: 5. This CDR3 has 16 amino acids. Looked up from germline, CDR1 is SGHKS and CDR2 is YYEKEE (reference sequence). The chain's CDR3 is CASSLARDRVSYEQYF. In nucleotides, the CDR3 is TGTGCCAGCAGCTTGGCCCGGGACAGGGTTTCCTACGAGCAGTACTTC.

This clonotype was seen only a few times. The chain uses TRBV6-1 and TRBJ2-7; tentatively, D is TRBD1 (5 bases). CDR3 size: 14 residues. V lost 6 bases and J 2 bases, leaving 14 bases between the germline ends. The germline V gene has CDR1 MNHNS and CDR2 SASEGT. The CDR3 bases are TGTGCCAGCAGAACTCAGGGCCCCACCTACGAGCAGTACTTC. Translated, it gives CASRTQGPTYEQYF.

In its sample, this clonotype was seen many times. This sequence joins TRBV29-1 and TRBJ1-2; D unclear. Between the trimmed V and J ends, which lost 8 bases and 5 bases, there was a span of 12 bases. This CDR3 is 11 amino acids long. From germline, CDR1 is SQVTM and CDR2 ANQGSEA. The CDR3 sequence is CSLLETYGYTF. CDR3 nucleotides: TGCAGCCTTCTGGAAACTTATGGCTACACCTTC. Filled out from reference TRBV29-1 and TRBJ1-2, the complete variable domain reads SAVISQKPSRDICQRGTSLTIQCQVDSQVTMMFWYRQQPGQSLTLIATANQGSEATYESGFVIDKFPISRPNLTFSTLTVSNMSPEDSSIYLCSLLETYGYTFGSGTRLTVV.

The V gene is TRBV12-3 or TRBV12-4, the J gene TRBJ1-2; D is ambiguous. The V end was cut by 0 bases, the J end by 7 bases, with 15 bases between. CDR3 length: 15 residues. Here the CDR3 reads CASSLAGIAEIGYTF. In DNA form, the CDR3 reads TGTGCCAGCAGTTTAGCTGGGATAGCCGAAATTGGCTACACCTTC.

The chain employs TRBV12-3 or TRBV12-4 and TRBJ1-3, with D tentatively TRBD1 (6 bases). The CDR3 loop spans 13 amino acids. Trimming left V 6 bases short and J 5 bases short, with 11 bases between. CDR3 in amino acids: CASSSDSRNTIYF. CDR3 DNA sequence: TGTGCCAGCAGCTCGGACAGTAGAAACACCATATATTTT.

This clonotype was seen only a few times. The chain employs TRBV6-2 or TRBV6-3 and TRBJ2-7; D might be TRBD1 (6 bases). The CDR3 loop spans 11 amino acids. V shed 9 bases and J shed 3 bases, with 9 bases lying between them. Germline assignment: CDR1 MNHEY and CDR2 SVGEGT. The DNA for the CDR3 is TGTGCCAGTATACAGGGCTACGAGCAGTACTTC. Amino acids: CASIQGYEQYF.

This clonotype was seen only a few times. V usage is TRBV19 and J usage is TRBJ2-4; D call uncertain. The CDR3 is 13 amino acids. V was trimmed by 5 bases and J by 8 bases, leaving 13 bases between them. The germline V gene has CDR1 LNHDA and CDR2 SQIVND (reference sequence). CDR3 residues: CASSASQWDIQYF. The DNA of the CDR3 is TGTGCCAGTAGTGCGTCCCAATGGGACATTCAGTACTTC.

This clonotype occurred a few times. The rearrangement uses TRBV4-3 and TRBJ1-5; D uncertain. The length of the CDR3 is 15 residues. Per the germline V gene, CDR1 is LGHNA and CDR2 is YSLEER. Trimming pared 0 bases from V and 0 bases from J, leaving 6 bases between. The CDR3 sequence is CASSQERTSNQPQHF. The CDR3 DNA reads TGCGCCAGCAGCCAAGAAAGGACTAGCAATCAGCCCCAGCATTTT.

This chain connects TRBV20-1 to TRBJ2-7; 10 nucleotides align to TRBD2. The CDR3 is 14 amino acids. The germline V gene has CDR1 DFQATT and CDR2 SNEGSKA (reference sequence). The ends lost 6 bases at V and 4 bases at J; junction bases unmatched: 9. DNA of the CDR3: TGCAGTGCCTTCGACTCTAGCGGGAGTTACGAGCAGTACTTC. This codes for CSAFDSSGSYEQYF.